The 9 T cell receptor beta chains below were found in one sample sequenced in a study of blood T cell repertoires in COVID-19. The table came from immunoSEQ multiplex PCR; TCRdb's copy has only in-frame clones and leaves some out. The sample holds 200,000 to 250,000 clones; approximately 83% are singletons and the top ten take 2.5% to 3.5%. The specimen sequenced was peripheral blood. These receptor sequences come from a young woman who had recovered from COVID-19.

This rearrangement joins TRBV7-2 to TRBJ1-5, with D possibly TRBD1 on 6 matching bases. Per germline, CDR1 SGHTA and CDR2 FQGNSA. Trimming cost V 5 bases and J 6 bases, with 14 bases left between them. The length of the CDR3 is 14 residues. The CDR3, as DNA: TGTGCCAGCAGCGCCCGGGGGGGGGCTCAGCCCCAGCATTTT. It translates to CASSARGGAQPQHF. The full variable domain, completed using reference TRBV7-2 and TRBJ1-5, is GAGVSQSPSNKVTEKGKDVELRCDPISGHTALYWYRQSLGQGLEFLIYFQGNSAPDKSGLPSDRFSAERTGGSVSTLTIQRTQQEDSAVYLCASSARGGAQPQHFGDGTRLSIL.

The chain is built from TRBV30 and TRBJ1-1, with TRBD1 as a possible D gene (5 bases). This CDR3 is built from 13 residues. Trimming removed 3 bases at V and 1 base at J, with 9 bases between. The germline V gene encodes CDR1 GTSNPN and CDR2 SVGIG (reference sequence). CDR3: CAWSRVSNTEAFF. The CDR3 DNA reads as TGTGCCTGGAGCAGGGTTTCGAACACTGAAGCTTTCTTT.

This clone was found many times. V is TRBV7-2 and J is TRBJ2-3; TRBD2 matches 7 bases. CDR3 length: 17 residues. J was trimmed by 0 bases and V by 1 base; bases with no gene match: 7. Germline values: CDR1 SGHTA, CDR2 FQGNSA. Here the CDR3 reads CASSLGGGITSTDTQYF. Here the CDR3 DNA reads TGTGCCAGCAGCTTAGGGGGGGGAATAACTAGCACAGATACGCAGTATTTT.

The chain employs TRBV6-6 and TRBJ2-1; 8 bases match TRBD2. Unmatched junction bases numbered 9, after V lost 5 bases and J lost 0 bases. This CDR3 has 17 residues. Germline V gene data show CDR1 as MNHNY and CDR2 as SVGAGI (reference sequence). Here the CDR3 reads CASSHKAGEASYNEQFF. In DNA, the CDR3 is TGTGCCAGCAGTCACAAAGCGGGGGAGGCCTCCTACAATGAGCAGTTCTTC.

This chain joins TRBV15 and TRBJ2-5; 9 nucleotides align to TRBD1. The CDR3 loop spans 14 amino acids. Germline CDR1 and CDR2: LNHNV and YYDKDF (reference sequence). The J segment lost 3 bases and the V segment lost 3 bases, leaving 2 bases of the junction unmatched. The CDR3 here is CATSRGQGKETQYF. The CDR3 DNA follows: TGTGCCACCAGCAGGGGACAGGGTAAAGAGACCCAGTACTTC. Full variable domain (missing parts from reference TRBV15 and TRBJ2-5): DAMVIQNPRYQVTQFGKPVTLSCSQTLNHNVMYWYQQKSSQAPKLLFHYYDKDFNNEADTPDNFQSRRPNTSFCFLDIRSPGLGDTAMYLCATSRGQGKETQYFGPGTRLLVL.

CDR3 sequence: CASIRFGLAGGKYQETQYF. The CDR3 coding sequence is TGTGCCAGCATTCGTTTCGGACTAGCGGGTGGCAAGTACCAAGAGACCCAGTACTTC. V gene TRBV2 combines with J gene TRBJ2-5, with 11 bases matching TRBD2. Trimming removed 7 bases from V and 0 bases from J; junction bases left unmatched: 16. Germline V gene sequence: CDR1 SNHLY, CDR2 FYNNEI. The CDR3 is made up of 19 amino acids.

This chain uses TRBV18 with TRBJ1-2, with 7 bases identical to TRBD1. The CDR3 sequence is 14 residues long. Germline V gives CDR1 KGHSH, CDR2 LQKENI. Germline trimming cut 3 bases from V and 4 bases from J; bases unmatched to any gene: 5. The CDR3 spells CASSPGAGGYGYTF. The CDR3 DNA sequence: TGTGCCAGCTCACCGGGCGCAGGGGGCTATGGCTACACCTTC.

The chain carries TRBV9 and TRBJ2-7; no clear D gene. The germline V gene encodes CDR1 SGDLS and CDR2 YYNGEE. The V end was cut by 4 bases, the J end by 6 bases, with 14 bases between. The CDR3 spans 13 residues. The DNA for the CDR3 is TGTGCCAGCAGCCCCTACGCGGTAGGCGAGCAGTACTTC. Its protein is CASSPYAVGEQYF.

The chain uses TRBV9 and TRBJ2-5; 10 nucleotides line up with TRBD2. CDR3 length equals 15 residues. Trimming at V came to 4 bases and at J to 0 bases, leaving 3 bases not matched to a gene. Germline CDR1 SGDLS, CDR2 YYNGEE. The CDR3 loop reads CASSFGTSDQETQYF. The CDR3 DNA follows: TGTGCCAGCAGCTTTGGGACTAGCGACCAAGAGACCCAGTACTTC.